A selection of T cell receptor beta chains follows, all from one sample in a study of cytomegalovirus exposure and HLA in healthy donors. Here immunoSEQ multiplex PCR was the method, and the copy in TCRdb shows in-frame clones only, minus some. This table holds some 150,000 clones, roughly 9.4% found once. Sequences were obtained from PBMCs. The receptors stem from a male donor in good health and CMV-seronegative. Each CDR3 is given with its conserved first and last residue. A D gene is named only where the DNA matches it firmly. For some rows the clone size is stated as once, few or many, or as a class when expanded; others skip it.

>NA|TRBV28|TRBJ2-5|NA
CASSLRAETQYF
TGTGCCAGCAGCCTCCGAGCAGAGACCCAGTACTTC
>NA|TRBV5-1|TRBJ2-2|NA
CASSDPPIPDTGELFF
TGCGCCAGCTCCGATCCCCCAATCCCAGACACCGGGGAGCTGTTTTTT
>NA|TRBV2|TRBJ2-5|NA
CASSGGQGGLGETQYF
TGTGCCAGCAGTGGGGGGCAGGGCGGCCTGGGAGAGACCCAGTACTTC
>few|TRBV9|TRBJ1-1|TRBD1
CASSFGGQGNTEAFF
TGTGCCAGCAGCTTCGGGGGACAGGGCAACACTGAAGCTTTCTTT
>NA|TRBV27|TRBJ2-1|TRBD1
CASSLDRAGYNEQFF
TGTGCCAGCAGTTTGGACAGGGCGGGCTACAATGAGCAGTTCTTC
>NA|TRBV28|TRBJ1-4|NA
CASSYRTATREKLFF
TGTGCCAGCAGTTATAGGACAGCAACACGTGAAAAACTGTTTTTT
>NA|TRBV5-1|TRBJ2-5|NA
CASSSTFQETQYF
TGCGCCAGCAGCTCGACTTTTCAAGAGACCCAGTACTTC
>few|TRBV7-9|TRBJ2-3|NA
CASSSGVLVADTQYF
TGTGCCAGCAGCTCAGGGGTCCTAGTCGCAGATACGCAGTATTTT
>NA|TRBV10-3|TRBJ2-5|NA
CAIRETEQETQYF
TGTGCCATCAGGGAGACAGAACAAGAGACCCAGTACTTC
>few|TRBV6-1|TRBJ2-5|NA
CASRGDNQETQYF
TGTGCCAGCAGGGGGGACAACCAAGAGACCCAGTACTTC
>few|TRBV28|TRBJ2-7|NA
CASSFAGSQVYEQYF
TGTGCCAGCAGTTTTGCAGGGTCTCAAGTATACGAGCAGTACTTC
>few|TRBV6-5|TRBJ2-2|TRBD1
CASSDHGTGSGELFF
TGTGCCAGCAGCGACCACGGGACAGGTTCCGGGGAGCTGTTTTTT
>NA|TRBV11-2|TRBJ1-1|NA
CASSLAGYTEAFF
TGTGCCAGCAGCTTAGCCGGGTATACTGAAGCTTTCTTT
>few|TRBV27|TRBJ2-7|NA
CASSAGSPYEQYF
TGTGCCAGCAGTGCCGGGAGTCCCTACGAGCAGTACTTC
>once|TRBV7-2|TRBJ1-2|TRBD1
CASSLRTGRVNNYGYTF
TGTGCCAGCAGCCTAAGGACAGGCCGTGTAAATAACTATGGCTACACCTTC
>few|TRBV6-5|TRBJ2-2|NA
CASSYGDTGELFF
TGTGCCAGCAGTTACGGAGACACCGGGGAGCTGTTTTTT
>few|TRBV7-2|TRBJ2-1|NA
CASSLPLAGQGSYNEQFF
TGTGCCAGCAGCTTACCTCTTGCCGGGCAGGGCTCCTACAATGAGCAGTTCTTC
>few|TRBV2|TRBJ2-7|NA
CASSAGTRNSYEQYF
TGTGCCAGCAGCGCCGGGACACGAAACTCCTACGAGCAGTACTTC
>few|TRBV30|TRBJ2-7|NA
CAWEVGGYEQYF
TGTGCCTGGGAAGTCGGGGGCTACGAGCAGTACTTC
>few|TRBV4-3|TRBJ2-5|NA
CASSQEWYRQQETQYF
TGCGCCAGCAGCCAAGAGTGGTATCGACAGCAAGAGACCCAGTACTTC
>NA|TRBV29-1|TRBJ1-1|NA
CSVVGLEAFF
TGCAGCGTTGTCGGTCTGGAAGCTTTCTTT
>few|TRBV5-1|TRBJ2-3|TRBD2
CASSADGRTTDTQYF
TGCGCCAGCAGCGCGGACGGGAGGACCACAGATACGCAGTATTTT
>few|TRBV19|TRBJ2-7|NA
CATRGPHYEQYF
TGTGCCACCAGGGGTCCACACTACGAGCAGTACTTC
>NA|TRBV28|TRBJ1-2|TRBD1
CASSSPTPGQGRYGYTF
TGTGCCAGCAGTTCCCCCACCCCTGGACAGGGGAGGTATGGCTACACCTTC
>NA|TRBV28|TRBJ2-7|TRBD1
CASHGTGSSYEQYF
TGTGCCAGCCACGGGACAGGGAGCTCCTACGAGCAGTACTTC
>NA|TRBV28|TRBJ2-7|NA
CASSLRAPPYEQYF
TGTGCCAGCAGTTTAAGAGCTCCCCCCTACGAGCAGTACTTC
>few|TRBV4-3|TRBJ2-7|NA
CASSQEDSSHEQYF
TGCGCCAGCAGCCAAGAAGACAGCAGCCACGAGCAGTACTTC